The T cell receptor (beta chain) under discussion was sequenced for a study of blood T cell repertoires in COVID-19. As for the study in general: Material from acute and convalescent COVID-19 was sourced from the United States, Italy and Spain. PBMCs, B-cell-depleted T cells, or T cells provided the cDNA or gDNA that made up the material.

Original handling: Quantification of nucleated cells was approximated via reference gene primer amplification. Using immunoSEQ multiplex PCR, the repertoire was profiled, and TCRdb retains in-frame clones only, with some absent. Clonal size and the V and J genes are those of that table, whereas D and trimming came from the DNA. The profile shows fewer than 50,000 clones, 81% of them singletons. Trimming stripped 1 base from V and 1 base from J, with 9 bases between. CDR1 is LGHDT and CDR2 is YNNKEL in the germline V gene (reference sequence). The CDR3 sequence is 15 residues long. The TCR originated in a man aged 35-49 years with active or convalescent COVID-19. Specimen: peripheral blood. The chain joins TRBV3-1 (or the pseudogene TRBV3-2) to TRBJ2-3; D is ambiguous. CDR3 bases: TGTGCCAGCAGCCAAGCGACTCTTGGCACAGATACGCAGTATTTT. The encoded protein is CASSQATLGTDTQYF.